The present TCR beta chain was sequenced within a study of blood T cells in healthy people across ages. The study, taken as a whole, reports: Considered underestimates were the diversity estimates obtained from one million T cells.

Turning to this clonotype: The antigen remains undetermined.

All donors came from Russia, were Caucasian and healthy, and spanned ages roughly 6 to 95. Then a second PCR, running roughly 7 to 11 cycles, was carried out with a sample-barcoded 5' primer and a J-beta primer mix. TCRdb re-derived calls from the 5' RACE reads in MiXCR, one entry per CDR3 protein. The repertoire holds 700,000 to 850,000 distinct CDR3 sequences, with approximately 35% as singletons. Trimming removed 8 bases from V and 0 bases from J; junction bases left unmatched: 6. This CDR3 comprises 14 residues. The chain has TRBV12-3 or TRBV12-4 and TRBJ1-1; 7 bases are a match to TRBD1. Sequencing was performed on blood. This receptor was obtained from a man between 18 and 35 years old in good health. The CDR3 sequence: CASRQGGMNTEAFF. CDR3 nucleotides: TGTGCCAGCCGACAGGGCGGCATGAACACTGAAGCTTTCTTT.